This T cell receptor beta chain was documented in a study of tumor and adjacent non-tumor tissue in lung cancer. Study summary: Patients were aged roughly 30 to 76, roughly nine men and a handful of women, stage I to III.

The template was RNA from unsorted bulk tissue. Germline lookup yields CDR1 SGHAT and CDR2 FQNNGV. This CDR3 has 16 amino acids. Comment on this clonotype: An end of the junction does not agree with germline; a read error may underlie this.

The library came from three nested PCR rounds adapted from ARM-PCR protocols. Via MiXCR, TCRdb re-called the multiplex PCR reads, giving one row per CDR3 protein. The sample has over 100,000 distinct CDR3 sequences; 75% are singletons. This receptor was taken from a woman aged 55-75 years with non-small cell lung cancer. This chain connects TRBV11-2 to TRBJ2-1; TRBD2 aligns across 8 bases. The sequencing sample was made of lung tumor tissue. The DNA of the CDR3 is TGCGCCAGCAGCTTAGTTCGGGGGGGTCAAGGCAATGAGCAGTTCTTC. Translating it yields CASSLVRGGQGNEQFF.